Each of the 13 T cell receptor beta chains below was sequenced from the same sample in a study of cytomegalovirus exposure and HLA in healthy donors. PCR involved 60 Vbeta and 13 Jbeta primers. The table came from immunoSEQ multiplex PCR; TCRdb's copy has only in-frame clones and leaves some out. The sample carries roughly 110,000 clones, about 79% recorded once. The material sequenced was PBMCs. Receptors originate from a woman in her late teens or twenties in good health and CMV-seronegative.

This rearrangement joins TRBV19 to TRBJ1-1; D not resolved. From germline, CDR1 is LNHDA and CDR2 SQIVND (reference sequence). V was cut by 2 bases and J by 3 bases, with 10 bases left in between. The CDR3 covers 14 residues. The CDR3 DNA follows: TGTGCCAGTAGTATAAGTCAGTTTGACACTGAAGCTTTCTTT. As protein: CASSISQFDTEAFF.

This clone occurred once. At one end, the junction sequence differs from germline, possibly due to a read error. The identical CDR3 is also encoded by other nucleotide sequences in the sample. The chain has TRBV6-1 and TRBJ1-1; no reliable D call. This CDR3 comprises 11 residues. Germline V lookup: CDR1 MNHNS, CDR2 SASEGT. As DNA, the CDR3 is TGTGCCAGCCGAGAGAGGACTGAAGCCTTCTTT. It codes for CASRERTEAFF.

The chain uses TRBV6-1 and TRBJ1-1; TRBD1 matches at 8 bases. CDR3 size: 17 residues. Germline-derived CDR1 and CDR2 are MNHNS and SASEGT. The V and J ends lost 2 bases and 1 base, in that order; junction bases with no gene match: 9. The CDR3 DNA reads TGTGCCAGCAGTGAACGTGACAGGGGTACACCGAACACTGAAGCTTTCTTT. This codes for CASSERDRGTPNTEAFF.

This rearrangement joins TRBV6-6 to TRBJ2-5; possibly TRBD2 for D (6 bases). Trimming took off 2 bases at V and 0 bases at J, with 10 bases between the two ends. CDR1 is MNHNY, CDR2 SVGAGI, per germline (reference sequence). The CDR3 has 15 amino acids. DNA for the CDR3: TGTGCCAGCAGTTACGGAGGGACCAACCAAGAGACCCAGTACTTC. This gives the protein CASSYGGTNQETQYF.

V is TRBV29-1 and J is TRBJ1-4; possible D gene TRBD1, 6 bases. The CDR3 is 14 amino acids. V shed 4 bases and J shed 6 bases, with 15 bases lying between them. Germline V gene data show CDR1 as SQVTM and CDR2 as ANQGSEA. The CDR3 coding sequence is TGCAGCGTTGGGGAAACAGGGTACGATGAAAAACTGTTTTTT. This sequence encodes CSVGETGYDEKLFF.

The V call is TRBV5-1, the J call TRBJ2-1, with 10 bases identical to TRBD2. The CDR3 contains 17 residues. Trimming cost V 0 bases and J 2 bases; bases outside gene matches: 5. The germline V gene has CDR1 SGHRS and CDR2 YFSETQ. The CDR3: CASSLDIAGGPYNEQFF. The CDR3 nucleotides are TGCGCCAGCAGCTTGGATATAGCGGGAGGTCCCTACAATGAGCAGTTCTTC. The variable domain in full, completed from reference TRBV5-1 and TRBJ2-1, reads KAGVTQTPRYLIKTRGQQVTLSCSPISGHRSVSWYQQTPGQGLQFLFEYFSETQRNKGNFPGRFSGRQFSNSRSEMNVSTLELGDSALYLCASSLDIAGGPYNEQFFGPGTRLTVL.

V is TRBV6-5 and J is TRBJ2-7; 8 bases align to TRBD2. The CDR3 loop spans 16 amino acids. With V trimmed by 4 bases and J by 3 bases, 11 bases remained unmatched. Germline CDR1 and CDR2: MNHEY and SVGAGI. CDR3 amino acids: CASSFYSSGLIYEQYF. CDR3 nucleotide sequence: TGTGCCAGCAGTTTCTATTCTAGCGGGCTGATCTACGAGCAGTACTTC.

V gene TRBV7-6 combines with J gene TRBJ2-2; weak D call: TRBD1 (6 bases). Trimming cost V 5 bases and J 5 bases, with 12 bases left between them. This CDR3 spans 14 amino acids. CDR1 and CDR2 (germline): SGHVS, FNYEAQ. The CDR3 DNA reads TGTGCCAGCAGCAGAGGACAGCGGACCGGGGAGCTGTTTTTT. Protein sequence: CASSRGQRTGELFF.

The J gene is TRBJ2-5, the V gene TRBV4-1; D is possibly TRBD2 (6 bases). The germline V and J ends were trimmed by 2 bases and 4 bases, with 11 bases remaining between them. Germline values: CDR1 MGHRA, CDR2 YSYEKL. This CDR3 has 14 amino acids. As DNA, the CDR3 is TGCGCCAGCAGCCAAACCGGGAGAGGAGAGACCCAGTACTTC. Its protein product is CASSQTGRGETQYF.

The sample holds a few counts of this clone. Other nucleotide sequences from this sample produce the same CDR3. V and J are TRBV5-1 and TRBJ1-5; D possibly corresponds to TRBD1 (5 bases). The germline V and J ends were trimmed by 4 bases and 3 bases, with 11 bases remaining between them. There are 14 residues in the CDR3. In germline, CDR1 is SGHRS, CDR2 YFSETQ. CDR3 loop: CASSPDSPNQPQHF. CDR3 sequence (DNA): TGCGCCAGCAGCCCCGACAGCCCCAATCAGCCCCAGCATTTT.

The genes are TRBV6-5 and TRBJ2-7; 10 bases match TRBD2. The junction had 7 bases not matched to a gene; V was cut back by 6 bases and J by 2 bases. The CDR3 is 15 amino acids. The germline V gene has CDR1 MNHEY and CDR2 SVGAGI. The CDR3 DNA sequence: TGTGCCAGCAGACAAGTAGCGGGAGGTACCTACGAGCAGTACTTC. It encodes CASRQVAGGTYEQYF.

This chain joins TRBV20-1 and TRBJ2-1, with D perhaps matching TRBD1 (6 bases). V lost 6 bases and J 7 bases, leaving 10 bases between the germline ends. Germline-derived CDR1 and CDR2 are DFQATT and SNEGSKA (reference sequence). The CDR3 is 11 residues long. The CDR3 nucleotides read TGCAGTGCACACACAGGGAATGAGCAGTTCTTC. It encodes CSAHTGNEQFF.

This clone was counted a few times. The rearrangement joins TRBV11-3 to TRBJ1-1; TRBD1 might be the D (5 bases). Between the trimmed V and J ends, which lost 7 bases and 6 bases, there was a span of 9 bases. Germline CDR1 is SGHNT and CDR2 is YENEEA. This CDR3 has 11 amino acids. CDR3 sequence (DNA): TGTGCCAGCACCTCAGGGTCTGAAGCTTTCTTT. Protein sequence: CASTSGSEAFF.